The rows below give T cell receptor beta chains drawn from one sample of a study of beta chain features in type 1 diabetes. Measured with immunoSEQ multiplex PCR; TCRdb has only the in-frame clones, and not every one. The table shows hundreds of thousands of clones, with about a tenth occurring only once. What was sequenced was central memory CD4+ T cells from blood. These TCRs come from a young man with type 1 diabetes. Each CDR3 is given with its conserved first and last residue.

V	J	CDR3
TRBV7-9	TRBJ2-6	CASSPDPTPTGANVLTF
TRBV7-2	TRBJ2-1	CASSQQGGGIYNEQFF
TRBV28	TRBJ1-1	CASSLISLNTEAFF
TRBV10-3	TRBJ2-2	CAISDNGGKNTGELFF
TRBV4-3	TRBJ2-4	CASSQGTAGVGIQYF
TRBV28	TRBJ1-1	CASSHHTEAFF
TRBV2	TRBJ1-2	CASSPTRGTSQYGYTF
TRBV12-5	TRBJ2-3	CASGEGVGTITDTQYF
TRBV5-1	TRBJ2-5	CASSTGLAGRYQETQYF
TRBV7-6	TRBJ2-7	CASSLGSQEGAQYF
TRBV5-6	TRBJ1-4	CASSLWGTSYEKLFF
TRBV2	TRBJ2-5	CASSETGGASETQYF
TRBV4-3	TRBJ1-1	CASSQFSGSNTEAFF
TRBV2	TRBJ1-2	CASSPQASNYGYTF
TRBV5-1	TRBJ2-3	CASEEGGYTDTQYF
TRBV6-5	TRBJ1-2	CASSELRGGYTF
TRBV6-5	TRBJ1-1	CASSARLQNTEAFF
TRBV11-3	TRBJ2-3	CASSLQGQTDTQYF
TRBV7-2	TRBJ2-1	CASSLVAGAFGEQFF
TRBV6-5	TRBJ2-3	CASSPASSTDTQYF
TRBV6-1	TRBJ1-1	CASSPGYTEAFF
TRBV7-9	TRBJ2-3	CASGGTDTQYF
TRBV16	TRBJ2-4	CASSQLKNIQYF
TRBV7-9	TRBJ2-7	CASSLGDRGYEQYF
TRBV29-1	TRBJ1-2	CSVEAAGASDYGYTF
TRBV5-1	TRBJ2-7	CASYPDTTSYEQYF
TRBV11-3	TRBJ2-3	CASSLGVGTDTQYF
TRBV6-5	TRBJ2-3	CASSPNGLSTDTQYF
TRBV29-1	TRBJ2-2	CSVGPGLGTGELFF
TRBV28	TRBJ1-2	CASSLPQNYGYTF
TRBV7-2	TRBJ2-5	CASSSGTSGGAEETQYF
TRBV5-1	TRBJ2-5	CASSPRPLAEETQYF
TRBV29-1	TRBJ1-5	CSALTGNQPQHF
TRBV7-2	TRBJ2-5	CASSLEGGGPQYF
TRBV10-3	TRBJ2-2	CATGGTSDTGELFF
TRBV6-6	TRBJ2-3	CASSTQGQVTDTQYF
TRBV9	TRBJ2-2	CASSPPVDVTGELFF
TRBV28	TRBJ1-3	CASSSRQGLGNTIYF
TRBV4-3	TRBJ1-2	CASSQSRDSPAGYTF